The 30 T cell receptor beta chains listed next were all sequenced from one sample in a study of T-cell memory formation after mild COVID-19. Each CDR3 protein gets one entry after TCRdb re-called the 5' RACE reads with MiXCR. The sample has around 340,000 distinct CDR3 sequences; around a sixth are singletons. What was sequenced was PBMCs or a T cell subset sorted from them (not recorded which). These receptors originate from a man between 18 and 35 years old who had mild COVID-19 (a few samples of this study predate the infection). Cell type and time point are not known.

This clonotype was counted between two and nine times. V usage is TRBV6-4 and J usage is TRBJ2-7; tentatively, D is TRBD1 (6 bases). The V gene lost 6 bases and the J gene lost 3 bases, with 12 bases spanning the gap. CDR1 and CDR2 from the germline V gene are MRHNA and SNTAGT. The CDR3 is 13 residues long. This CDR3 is CASSHRTDYEQYV. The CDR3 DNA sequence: TGTGCCAGCAGCCACCGGACAGACTACGAGCAGTACGTC.

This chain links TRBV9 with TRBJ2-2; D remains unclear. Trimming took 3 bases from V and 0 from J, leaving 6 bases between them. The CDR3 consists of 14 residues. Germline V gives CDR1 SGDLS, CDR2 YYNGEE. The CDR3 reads CASSANTNTGELFF. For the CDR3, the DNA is TGTGCCAGCAGCGCCAATACGAACACCGGGGAGCTGTTTTTT.

CDR3 nucleotide sequence: TGTGCCAGCAGTTTCAGACAGGGAAACACCATATATTTT. Its protein product is CASSFRQGNTIYF. This chain connects TRBV12-3 or TRBV12-4 to TRBJ1-3; D is perhaps TRBD1 (5 bases). Trimming took 3 bases from V and 4 from J, leaving 7 bases between them. This CDR3 spans 13 amino acids.

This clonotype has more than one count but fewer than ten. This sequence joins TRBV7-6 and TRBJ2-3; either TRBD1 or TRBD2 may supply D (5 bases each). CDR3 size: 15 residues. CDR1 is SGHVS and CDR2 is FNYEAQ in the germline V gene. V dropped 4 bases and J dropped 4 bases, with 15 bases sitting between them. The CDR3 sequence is CASSSTVGVADTQYF. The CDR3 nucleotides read TGTGCCAGCAGCTCGACAGTGGGAGTCGCAGATACGCAGTATTTT.

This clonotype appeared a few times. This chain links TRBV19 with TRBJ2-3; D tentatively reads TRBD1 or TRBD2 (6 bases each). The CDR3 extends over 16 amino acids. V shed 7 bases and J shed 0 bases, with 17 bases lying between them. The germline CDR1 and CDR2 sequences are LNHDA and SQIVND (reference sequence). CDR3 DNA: TGTGCCAGTATCGATGGCGGGACACTAAGCACAGATACGCAGTATTTT. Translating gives CASIDGGTLSTDTQYF.

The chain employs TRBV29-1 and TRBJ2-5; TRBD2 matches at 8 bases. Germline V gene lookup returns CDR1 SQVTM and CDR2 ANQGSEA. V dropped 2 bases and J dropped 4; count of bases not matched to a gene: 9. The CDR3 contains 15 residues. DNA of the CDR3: TGCAGCGTTGAATTGGGTCGGGGGGGCGGAGAGACCCAGTACTTC. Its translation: CSVELGRGGGETQYF.

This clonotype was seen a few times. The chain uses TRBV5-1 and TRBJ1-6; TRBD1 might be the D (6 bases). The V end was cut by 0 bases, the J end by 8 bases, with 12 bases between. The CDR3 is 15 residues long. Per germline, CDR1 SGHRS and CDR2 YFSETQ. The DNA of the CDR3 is TGCGCCAGCAGCTTGGCATTGGACAGCTATTCACCCCTCCACTTT. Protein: CASSLALDSYSPLHF.

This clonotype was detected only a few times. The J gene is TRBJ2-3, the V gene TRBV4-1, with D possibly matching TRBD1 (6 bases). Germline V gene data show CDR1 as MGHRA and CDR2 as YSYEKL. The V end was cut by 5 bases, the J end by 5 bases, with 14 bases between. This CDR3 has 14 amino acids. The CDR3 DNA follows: TGCGCCAGCAGCTACTCGCAAGGGGGAGATACGCAGTATTTT. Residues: CASSYSQGGDTQYF.

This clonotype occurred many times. For the CDR3, the DNA is TGTGCCAGCAGTTTGGGTGCGAGGCAGTACGTC. This encodes CASSLGARQYV. The chain employs TRBV12-3 or TRBV12-4 and TRBJ2-7; no clear D gene. Trimming stripped 3 bases from V and 9 bases from J, with 9 bases between. This CDR3 has 11 residues.

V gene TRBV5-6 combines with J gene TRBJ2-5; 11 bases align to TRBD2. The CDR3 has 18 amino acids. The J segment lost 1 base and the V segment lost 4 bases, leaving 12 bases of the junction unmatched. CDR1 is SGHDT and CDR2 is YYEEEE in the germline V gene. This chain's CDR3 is CASSTQLAGVQGQETQYF. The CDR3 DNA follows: TGTGCCAGCAGCACCCAACTAGCGGGGGTGCAAGGCCAAGAGACCCAGTACTTC.

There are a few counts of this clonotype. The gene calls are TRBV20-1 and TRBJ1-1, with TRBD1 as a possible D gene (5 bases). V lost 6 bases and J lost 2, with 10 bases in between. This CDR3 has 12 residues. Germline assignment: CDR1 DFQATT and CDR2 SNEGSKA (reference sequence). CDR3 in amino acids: CSATDSNTEAFF. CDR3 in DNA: TGCAGTGCAACCGACAGCAACACTGAAGCTTTCTTT.

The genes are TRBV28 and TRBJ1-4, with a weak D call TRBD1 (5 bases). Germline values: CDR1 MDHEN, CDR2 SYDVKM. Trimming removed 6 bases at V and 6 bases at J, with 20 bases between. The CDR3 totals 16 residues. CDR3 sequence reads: CASRLPTGTGDEKLFF. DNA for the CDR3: TGTGCCAGCAGATTACCGACCGGGACTGGGGATGAAAAACTGTTTTTT.

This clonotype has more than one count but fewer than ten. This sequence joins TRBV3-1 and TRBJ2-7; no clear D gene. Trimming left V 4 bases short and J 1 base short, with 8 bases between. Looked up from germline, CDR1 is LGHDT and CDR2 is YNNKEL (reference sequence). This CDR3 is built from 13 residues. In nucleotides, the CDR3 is TGTGCCAGCAGCCCCCTATCATCCTACGAGCAGTACTTC. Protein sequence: CASSPLSSYEQYF.

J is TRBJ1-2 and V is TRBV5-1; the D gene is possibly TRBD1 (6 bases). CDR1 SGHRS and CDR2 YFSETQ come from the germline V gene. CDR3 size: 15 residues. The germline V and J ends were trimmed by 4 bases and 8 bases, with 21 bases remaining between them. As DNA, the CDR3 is TGCGCCAGCAGCAGGACGGCAGGGGCAGTCGAAGGCTACACCTTC. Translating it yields CASSRTAGAVEGYTF.

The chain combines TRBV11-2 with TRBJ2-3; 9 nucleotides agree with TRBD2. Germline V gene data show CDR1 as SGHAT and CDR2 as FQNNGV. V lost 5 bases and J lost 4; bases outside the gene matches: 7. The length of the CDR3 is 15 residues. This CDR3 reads CASSRGGGASDTQYF. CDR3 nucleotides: TGTGCCAGCAGCCGGGGCGGGGGGGCTTCAGATACGCAGTATTTT. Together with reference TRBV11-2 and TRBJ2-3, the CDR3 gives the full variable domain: EAGVAQSPRYKIIEKRQSVAFWCNPISGHATLYWYQQILGQGPKLLIQFQNNGVVDDSQLPKDRFSAERLKGVDSTLKIQPAKLEDSAVYLCASSRGGGASDTQYFGPGTRLTVL.

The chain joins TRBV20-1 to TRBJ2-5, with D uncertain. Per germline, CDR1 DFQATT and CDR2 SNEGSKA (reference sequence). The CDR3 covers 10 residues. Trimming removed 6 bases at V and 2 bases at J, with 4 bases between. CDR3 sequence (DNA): TGCAGTGCCTTACAAGAGACCCAGTACTTC. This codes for CSALQETQYF.

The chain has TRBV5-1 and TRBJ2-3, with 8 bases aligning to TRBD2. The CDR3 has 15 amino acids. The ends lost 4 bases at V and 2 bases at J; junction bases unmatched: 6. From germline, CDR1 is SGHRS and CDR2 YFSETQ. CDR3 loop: CASSRTSRYTDTQYF. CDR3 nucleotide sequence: TGCGCCAGCAGCCGGACTAGCAGGTACACAGATACGCAGTATTTT.

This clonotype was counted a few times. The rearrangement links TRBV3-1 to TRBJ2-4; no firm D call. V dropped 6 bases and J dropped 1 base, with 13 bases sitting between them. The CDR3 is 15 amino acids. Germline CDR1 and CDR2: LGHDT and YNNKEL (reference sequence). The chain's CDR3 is CASSSNSEAKNIQYF. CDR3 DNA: TGTGCCAGCAGTTCTAACTCTGAGGCCAAAAACATTCAGTACTTC.

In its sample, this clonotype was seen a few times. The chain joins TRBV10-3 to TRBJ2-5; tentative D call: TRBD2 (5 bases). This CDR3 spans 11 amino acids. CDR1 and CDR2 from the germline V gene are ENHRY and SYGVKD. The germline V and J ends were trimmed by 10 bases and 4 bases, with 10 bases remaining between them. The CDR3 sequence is CATGGLETQYF. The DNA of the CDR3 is TGTGCCACCGGAGGCCTAGAGACCCAGTACTTC.

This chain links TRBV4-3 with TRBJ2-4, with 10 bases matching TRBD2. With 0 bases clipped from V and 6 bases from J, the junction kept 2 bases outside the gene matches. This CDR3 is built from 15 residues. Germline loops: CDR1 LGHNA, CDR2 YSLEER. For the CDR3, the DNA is TGCGCCAGCAGCCAAGAAAGGACTAGCGGAAACATTCAGTACTTC. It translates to CASSQERTSGNIQYF.

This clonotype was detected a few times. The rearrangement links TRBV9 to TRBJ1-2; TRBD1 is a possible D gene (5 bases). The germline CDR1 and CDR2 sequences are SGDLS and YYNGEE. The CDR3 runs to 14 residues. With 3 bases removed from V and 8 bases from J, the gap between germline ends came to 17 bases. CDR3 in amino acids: CASSGNLGVYGYTF. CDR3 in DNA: TGTGCCAGCAGCGGAAACTTGGGGGTTTACGGCTACACCTTC.

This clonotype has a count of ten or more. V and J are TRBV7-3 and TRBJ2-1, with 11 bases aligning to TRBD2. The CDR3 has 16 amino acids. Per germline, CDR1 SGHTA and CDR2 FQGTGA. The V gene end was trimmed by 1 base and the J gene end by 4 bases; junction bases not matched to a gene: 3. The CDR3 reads CASSLRASGGYNEQFF. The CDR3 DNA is TGTGCCAGCAGCTTAAGGGCTAGCGGGGGGTACAATGAGCAGTTCTTC.

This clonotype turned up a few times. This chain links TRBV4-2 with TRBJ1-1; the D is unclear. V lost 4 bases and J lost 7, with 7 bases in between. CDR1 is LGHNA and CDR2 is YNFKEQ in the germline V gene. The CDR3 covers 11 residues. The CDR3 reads CASSPRIEAFF. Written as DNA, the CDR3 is TGTGCCAGCAGCCCCCGGATTGAAGCTTTCTTT.

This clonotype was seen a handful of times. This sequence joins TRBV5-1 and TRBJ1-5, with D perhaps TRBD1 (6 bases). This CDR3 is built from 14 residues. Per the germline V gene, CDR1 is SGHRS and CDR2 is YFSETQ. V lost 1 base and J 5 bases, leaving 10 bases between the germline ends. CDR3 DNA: TGCGCCAGCAGCTTGCAGGGGACTGATCAGCCCCAGCATTTT. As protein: CASSLQGTDQPQHF.

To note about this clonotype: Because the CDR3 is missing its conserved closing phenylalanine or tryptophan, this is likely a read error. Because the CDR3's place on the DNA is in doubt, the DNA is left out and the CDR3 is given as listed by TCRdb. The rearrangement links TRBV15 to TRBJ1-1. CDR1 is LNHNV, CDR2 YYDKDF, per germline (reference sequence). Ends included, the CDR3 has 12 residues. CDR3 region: CATSRGASTASL.

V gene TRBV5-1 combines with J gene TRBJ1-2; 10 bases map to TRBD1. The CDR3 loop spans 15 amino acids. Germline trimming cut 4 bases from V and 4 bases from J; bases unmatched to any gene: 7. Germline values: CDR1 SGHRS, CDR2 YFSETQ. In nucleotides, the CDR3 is TGCGCCAGCAGCACCTGGGACAGGGGATTCTATGGCTACACCTTC. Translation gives CASSTWDRGFYGYTF.

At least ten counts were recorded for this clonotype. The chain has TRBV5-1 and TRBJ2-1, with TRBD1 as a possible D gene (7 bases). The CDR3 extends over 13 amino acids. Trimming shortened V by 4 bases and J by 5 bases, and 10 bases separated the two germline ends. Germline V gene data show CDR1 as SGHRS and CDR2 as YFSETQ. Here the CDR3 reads CASSVRGDNEQFF. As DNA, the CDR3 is TGCGCCAGCAGCGTCAGGGGGGACAATGAGCAGTTCTTC.

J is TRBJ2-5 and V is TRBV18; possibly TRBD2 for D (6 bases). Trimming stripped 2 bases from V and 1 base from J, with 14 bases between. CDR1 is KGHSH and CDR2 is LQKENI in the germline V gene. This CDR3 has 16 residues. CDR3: CASSPARGGPQETQYF. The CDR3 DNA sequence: TGTGCCAGCTCACCAGCGCGGGGAGGCCCCCAAGAGACCCAGTACTTC. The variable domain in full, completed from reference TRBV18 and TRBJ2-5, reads NAGVMQNPRHLVRRRGQEARLRCSPMKGHSHVYWYRQLPEEGLKFMVYLQKENIIDESGMPKERFSAEFPKEGPSILRIQQVVRGDSAAYFCASSPARGGPQETQYFGPGTRLLVL.

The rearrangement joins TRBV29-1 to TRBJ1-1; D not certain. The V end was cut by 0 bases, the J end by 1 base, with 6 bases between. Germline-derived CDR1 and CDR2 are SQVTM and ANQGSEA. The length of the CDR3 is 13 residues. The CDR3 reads CSVEDRQNTEAFF. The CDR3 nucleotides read TGCAGCGTTGAAGATAGGCAGAACACTGAAGCTTTCTTT.

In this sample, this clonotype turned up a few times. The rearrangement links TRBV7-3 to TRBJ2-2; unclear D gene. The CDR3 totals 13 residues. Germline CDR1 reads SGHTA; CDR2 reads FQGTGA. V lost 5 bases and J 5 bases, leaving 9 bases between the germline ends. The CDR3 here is CASSTGWTGELFF. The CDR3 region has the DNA TGTGCCAGCAGCACCGGGTGGACCGGGGAGCTGTTTTTT.